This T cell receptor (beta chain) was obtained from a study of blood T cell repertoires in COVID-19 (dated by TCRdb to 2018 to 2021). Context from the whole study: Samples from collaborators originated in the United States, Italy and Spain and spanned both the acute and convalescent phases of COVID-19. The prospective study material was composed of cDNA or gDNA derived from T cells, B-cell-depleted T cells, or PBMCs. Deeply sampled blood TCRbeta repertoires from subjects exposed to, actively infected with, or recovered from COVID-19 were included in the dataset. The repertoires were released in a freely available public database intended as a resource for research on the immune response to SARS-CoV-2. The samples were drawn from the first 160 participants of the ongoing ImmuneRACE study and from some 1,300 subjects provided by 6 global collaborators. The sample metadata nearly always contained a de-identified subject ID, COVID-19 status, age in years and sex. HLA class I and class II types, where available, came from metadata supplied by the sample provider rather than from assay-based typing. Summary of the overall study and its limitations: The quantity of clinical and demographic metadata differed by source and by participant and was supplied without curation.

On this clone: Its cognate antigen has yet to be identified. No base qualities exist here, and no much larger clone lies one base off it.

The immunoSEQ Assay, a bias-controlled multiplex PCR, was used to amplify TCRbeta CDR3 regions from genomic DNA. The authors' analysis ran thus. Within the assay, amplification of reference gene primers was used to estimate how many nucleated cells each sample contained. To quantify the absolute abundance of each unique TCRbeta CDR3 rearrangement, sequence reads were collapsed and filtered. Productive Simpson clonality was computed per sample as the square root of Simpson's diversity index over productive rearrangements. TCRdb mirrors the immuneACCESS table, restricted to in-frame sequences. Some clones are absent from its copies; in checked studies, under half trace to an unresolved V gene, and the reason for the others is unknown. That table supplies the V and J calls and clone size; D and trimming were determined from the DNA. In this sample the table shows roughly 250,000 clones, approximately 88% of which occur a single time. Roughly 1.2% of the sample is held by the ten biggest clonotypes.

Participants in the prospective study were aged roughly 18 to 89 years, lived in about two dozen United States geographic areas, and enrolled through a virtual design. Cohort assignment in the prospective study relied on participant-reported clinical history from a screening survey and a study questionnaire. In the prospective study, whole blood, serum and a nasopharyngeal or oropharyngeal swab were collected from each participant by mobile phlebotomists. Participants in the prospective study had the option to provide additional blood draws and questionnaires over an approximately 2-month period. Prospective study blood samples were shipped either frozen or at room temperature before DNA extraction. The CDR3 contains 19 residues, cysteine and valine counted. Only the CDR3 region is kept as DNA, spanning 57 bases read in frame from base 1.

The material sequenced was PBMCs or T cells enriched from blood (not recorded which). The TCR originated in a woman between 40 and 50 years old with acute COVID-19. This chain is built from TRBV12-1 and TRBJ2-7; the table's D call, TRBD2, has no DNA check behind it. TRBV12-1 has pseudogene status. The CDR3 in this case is CASSFSGGVLLSVPYEQYV. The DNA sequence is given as TGTGCCAGCAGCTTTTCCGGGGGAGTTCTTCTATCCGTGCCATACGAGCAGTACGTC.